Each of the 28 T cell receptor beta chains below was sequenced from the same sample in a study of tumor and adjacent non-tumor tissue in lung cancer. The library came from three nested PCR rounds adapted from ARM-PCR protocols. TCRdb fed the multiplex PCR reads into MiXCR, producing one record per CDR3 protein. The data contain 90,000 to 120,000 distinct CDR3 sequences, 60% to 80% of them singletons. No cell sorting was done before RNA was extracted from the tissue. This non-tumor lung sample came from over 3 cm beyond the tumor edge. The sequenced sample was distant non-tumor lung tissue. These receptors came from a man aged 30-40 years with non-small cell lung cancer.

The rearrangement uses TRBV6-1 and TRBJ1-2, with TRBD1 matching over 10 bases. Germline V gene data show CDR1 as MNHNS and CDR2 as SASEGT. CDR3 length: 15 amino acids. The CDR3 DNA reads TGTGTAAGCAGTGAAGAGGGGACAGGGGCGGGTGGTTACACCTTC. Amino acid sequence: CVSSEEGTGAGGYTF.

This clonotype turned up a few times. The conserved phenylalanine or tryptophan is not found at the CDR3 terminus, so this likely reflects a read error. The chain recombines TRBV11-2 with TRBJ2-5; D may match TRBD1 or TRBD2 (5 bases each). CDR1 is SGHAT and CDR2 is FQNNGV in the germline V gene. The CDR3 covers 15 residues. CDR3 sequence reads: CASSLNPSRDETQYL. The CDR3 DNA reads TGCGCCAGCAGCTTAAACCCCTCCAGGGACGAGACCCAGTACCTC.

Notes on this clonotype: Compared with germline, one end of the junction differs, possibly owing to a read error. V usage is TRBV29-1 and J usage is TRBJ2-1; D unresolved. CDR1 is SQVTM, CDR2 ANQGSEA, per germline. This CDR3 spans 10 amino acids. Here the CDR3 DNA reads TGTAGAGTTGAGCAGCATGAGCAGTTCTTC. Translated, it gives CRVEQHEQFF.

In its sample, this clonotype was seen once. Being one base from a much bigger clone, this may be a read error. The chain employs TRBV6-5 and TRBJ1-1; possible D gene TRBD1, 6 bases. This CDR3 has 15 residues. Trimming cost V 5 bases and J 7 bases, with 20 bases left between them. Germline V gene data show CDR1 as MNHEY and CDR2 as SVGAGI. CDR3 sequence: CASSPRAGWDNEAFF. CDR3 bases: TGTGCCAGCAGTCCCCGCGCGGGTTGGGACAATGAAGCTTTCTTT.

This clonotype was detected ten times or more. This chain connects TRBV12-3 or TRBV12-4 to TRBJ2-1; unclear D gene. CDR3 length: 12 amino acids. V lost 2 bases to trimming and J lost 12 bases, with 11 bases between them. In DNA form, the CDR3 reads TGTGCCAGCAGTTTAAAGGTCCCTTCGCAGTTCTTC. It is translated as CASSLKVPSQFF.

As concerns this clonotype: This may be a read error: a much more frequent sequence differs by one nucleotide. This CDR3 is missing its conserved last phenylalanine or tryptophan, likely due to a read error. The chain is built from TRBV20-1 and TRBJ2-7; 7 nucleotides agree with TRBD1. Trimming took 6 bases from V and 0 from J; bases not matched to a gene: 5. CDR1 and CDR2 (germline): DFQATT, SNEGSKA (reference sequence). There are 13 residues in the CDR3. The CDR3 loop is CSAPRDSSYEQYS. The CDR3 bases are TGCAGTGCGCCCCGGGACAGCTCCTACGAGCAGTACTCC.

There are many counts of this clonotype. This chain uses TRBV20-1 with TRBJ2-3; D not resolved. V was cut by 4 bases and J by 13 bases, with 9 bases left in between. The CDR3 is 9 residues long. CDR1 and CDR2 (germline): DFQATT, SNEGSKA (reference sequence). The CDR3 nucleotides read TGCAGTGCTACTAGGGCCGAGTATTTT. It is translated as CSATRAEYF.

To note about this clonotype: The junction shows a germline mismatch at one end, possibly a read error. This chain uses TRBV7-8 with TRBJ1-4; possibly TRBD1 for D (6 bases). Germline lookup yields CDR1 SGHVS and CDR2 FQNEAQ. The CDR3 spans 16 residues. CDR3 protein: CVSSRMAQGEGVKLFF. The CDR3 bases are TGTGTCAGCAGCCGGATGGCACAGGGCGAAGGGGTAAAACTGTTTTTT.

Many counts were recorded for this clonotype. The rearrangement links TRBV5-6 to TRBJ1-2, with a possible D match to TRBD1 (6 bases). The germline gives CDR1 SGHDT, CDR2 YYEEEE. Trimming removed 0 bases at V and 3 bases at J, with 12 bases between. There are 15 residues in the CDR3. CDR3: CASSLGSQGHYGYTF. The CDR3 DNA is TGTGCCAGCAGCTTGGGATCACAGGGTCACTATGGCTACACCTTC.

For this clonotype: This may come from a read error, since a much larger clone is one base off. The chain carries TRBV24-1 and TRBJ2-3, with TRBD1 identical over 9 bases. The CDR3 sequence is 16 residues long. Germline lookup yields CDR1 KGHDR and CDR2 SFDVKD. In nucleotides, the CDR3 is TGTGCCATCAGTGATTTAGGGACAGGGAACACAGATACGCAGTATTTT. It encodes CAISDLGTGNTDTQYF.

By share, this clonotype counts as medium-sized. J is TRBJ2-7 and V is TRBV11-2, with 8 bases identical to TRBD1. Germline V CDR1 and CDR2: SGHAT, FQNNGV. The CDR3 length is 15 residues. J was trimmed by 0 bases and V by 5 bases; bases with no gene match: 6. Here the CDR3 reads CASSPVDRASYEQYF. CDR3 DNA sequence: TGTGCCAGCAGCCCGGTGGACAGGGCCTCCTACGAGCAGTACTTC. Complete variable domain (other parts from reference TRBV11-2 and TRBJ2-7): EAGVAQSPRYKIIEKRQSVAFWCNPISGHATLYWYQQILGQGPKLLIQFQNNGVVDDSQLPKDRFSAERLKGVDSTLKIQPAKLEDSAVYLCASSPVDRASYEQYFGPGTRLTVT.

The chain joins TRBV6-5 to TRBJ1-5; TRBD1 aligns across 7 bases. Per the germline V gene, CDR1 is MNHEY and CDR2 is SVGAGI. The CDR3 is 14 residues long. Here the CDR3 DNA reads TGTGTCAGTAGTCGGACAGGAGGGGATCAGCCCCAGCATTTT. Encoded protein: CVSSRTGGDQPQHF.

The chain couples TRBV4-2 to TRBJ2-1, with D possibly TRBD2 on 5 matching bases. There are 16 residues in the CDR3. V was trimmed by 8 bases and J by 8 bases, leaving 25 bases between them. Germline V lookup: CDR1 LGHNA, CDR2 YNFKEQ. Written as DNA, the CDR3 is TGTGCCAGCTCGCTGGTGAAGCGGAGAGGTACGGATGAGCAGTTCTTC. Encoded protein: CASSLVKRRGTDEQFF.

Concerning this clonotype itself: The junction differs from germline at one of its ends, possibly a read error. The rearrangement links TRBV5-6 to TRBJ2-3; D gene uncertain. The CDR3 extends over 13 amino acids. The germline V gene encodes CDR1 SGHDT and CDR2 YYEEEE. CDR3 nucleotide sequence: TGTGCCATCAGCTTGGATCGCACAGATACGCAGTATTTT. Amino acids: CAISLDRTDTQYF. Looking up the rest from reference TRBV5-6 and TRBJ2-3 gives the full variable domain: DAGVTQSPTHLIKTRGQQVTLRCSPKSGHDTVSWYQQALGQGPQFIFQYYEEEERQRGNFPDRFSGHQFPNYSSELNVNALLLGDSALYLCAISLDRTDTQYFGPGTRLTVL.

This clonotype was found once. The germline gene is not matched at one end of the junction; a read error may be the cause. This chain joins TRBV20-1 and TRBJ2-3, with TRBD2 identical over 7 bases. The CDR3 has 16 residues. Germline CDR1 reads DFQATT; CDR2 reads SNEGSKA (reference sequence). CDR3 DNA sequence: TGCAATGCTCTCGCGGGGGTGCCGTCGTACACAGATATGCAGTATTTT. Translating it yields CNALAGVPSYTDMQYF.

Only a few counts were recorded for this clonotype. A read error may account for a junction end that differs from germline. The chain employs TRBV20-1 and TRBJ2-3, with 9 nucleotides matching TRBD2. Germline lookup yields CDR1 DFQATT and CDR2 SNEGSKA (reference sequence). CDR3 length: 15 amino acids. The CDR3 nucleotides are TGCAGTGCTAGACCTGGGACTAGCCCCACAGGTACGCAGTATTTT. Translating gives CSARPGTSPTGTQYF.

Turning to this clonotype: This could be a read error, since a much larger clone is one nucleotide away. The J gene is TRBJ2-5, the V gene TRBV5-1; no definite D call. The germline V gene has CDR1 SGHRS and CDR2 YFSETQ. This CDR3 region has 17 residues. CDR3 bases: TGCGCCAACAGCTCGGCCGGTAGGAACAGCCGCCAAGAGACCCAGTACTTC. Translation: CANSSAGRNSRQETQYF.

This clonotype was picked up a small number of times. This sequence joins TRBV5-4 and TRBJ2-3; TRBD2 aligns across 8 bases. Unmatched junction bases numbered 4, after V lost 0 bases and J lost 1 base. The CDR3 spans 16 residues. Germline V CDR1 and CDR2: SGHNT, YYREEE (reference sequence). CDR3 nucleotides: TGTGCCAGCAGCTTGGGGGCCGGGAGGGGCACAGATACGCAGTATTTT. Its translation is CASSLGAGRGTDTQYF.

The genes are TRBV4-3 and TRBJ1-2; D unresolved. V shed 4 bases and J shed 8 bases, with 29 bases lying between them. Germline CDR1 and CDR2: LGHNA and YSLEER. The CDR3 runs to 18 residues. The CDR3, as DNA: TGCGCCAGCAGCCCCGCCCCCTCCCGACAAGTGGCAGGTGAAGGCTACACCTTC. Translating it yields CASSPAPSRQVAGEGYTF.

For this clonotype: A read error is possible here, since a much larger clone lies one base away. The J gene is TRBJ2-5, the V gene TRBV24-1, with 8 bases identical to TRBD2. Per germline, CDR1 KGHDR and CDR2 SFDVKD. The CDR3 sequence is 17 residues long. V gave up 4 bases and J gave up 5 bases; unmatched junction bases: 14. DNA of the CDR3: TGTGCCACCAGTGACCCTCAGGGACTAGTGGGAGTGGAGACCCAGTACTTC. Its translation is CATSDPQGLVGVETQYF.

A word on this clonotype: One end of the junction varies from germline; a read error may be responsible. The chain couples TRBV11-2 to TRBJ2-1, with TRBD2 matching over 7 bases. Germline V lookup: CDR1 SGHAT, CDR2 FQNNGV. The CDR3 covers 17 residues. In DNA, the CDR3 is TGTGCCAGCAAAGCCTGGAGTTTGAGTAGCGGGTCTAATGAGCACTTCTTC. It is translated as CASKAWSLSSGSNEHFF.

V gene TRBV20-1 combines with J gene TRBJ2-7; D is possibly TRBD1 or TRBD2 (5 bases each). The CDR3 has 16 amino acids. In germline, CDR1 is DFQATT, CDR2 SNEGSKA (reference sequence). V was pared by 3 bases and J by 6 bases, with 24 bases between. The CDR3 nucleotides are TGCAGTGCTAGTCCAATCGGGGCTAACGTTCGGGGCGAGCAGTACTTC. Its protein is CSASPIGANVRGEQYF.

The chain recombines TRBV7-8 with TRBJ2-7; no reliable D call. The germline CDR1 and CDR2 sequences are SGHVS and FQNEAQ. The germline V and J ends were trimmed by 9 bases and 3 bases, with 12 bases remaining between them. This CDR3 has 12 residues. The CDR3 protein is CARNPNLYEQYF. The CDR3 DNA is TGTGCCAGAAACCCCAACCTCTACGAGCAGTACTTC.

CDR3: CSAAPGIGLAEAFF. The CDR3 coding sequence is TGCAGCGCTGCTCCGGGGATAGGGCTGGCTGAAGCTTTCTTT. The chain couples TRBV29-1 to TRBJ1-1; D is ambiguous. The CDR3 has 14 residues. Trimming left V 7 bases short and J 6 bases short, with 21 bases between. The germline V gene has CDR1 SQVTM and CDR2 ANQGSEA.

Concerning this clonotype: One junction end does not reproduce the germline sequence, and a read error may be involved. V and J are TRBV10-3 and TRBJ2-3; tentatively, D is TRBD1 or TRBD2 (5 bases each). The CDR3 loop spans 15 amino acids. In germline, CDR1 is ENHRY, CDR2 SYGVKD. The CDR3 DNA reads TGTGCCATCAGTGATCGGGTGGGAGAGACAGATACGCAGAATTTT. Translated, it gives CAISDRVGETDTQNF.

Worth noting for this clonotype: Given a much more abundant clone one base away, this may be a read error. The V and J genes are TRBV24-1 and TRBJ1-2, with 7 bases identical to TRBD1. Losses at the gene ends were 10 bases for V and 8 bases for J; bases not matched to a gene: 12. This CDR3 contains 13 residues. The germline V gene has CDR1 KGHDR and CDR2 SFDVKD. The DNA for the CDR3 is TGTGCCACAGGGACAGAGGGCGTTCGGGGCTACACCTTC. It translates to CATGTEGVRGYTF.

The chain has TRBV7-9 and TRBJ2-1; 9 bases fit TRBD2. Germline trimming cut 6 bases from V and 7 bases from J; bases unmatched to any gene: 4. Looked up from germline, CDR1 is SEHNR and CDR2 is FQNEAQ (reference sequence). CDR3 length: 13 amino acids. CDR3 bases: TGTGCCAGCAGAATAGCGGGAGTAAATGAGCAGTTCTTC. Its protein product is CASRIAGVNEQFF. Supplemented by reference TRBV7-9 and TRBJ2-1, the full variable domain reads DTGVSQNPRHKITKRGQNVTFRCDPISEHNRLYWYRQTLGQGPEFLTYFQNEAQLEKSRLLSDRFSAERPKGSFSTLEIQRTEQGDSAMYLCASRIAGVNEQFFGPGTRLTVL.

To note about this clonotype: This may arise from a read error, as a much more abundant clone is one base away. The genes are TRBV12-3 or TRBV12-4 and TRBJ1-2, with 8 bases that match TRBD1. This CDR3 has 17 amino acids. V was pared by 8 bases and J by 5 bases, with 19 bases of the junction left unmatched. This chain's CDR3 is CASGDLHGQGLVYGYTF. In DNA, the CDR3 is TGTGCCAGCGGTGATCTACATGGACAGGGACTAGTTTATGGCTACACCTTC.